This is a list of T cell receptor beta chains from one sample in a study of patients and donors after allogeneic stem cell transplantation. TCRdb reanalysed the RT-PCR reads using MiXCR and keeps one entry per CDR3 protein. This sample has 200,000 to 250,000 distinct CDR3 sequences, with roughly 15% found just once. The source material was blood, either unsorted or a sorted T cell fraction (not recorded which). Receptors originate from a human donor who was either an allogeneic HSCT recipient or a stem cell or donor lymphocyte infusion donor (not recorded which). It is not recorded whose cells these are; they may come from a transplant donor. The CDR3 runs from the conserved cysteine through the conserved F or W. Each record gives: J gene, clone size, D gene, V gene, CDR3 length, CDR3 DNA, CDR3 protein. The D gene is left open where the match is weak. Clone size, where shown, is once, few, many, or a class for clones that have expanded.

TRBJ2-7,few,-,TRBV5-1,16,TGCGCCAGCAGCTTGGAGGGCACTTCGAGCTCCTACGAGCAGTACTTC,CASSLEGTSSSYEQYF
TRBJ1-2,many,TRBD1,TRBV30,13,TGTGCCTGGAGTGTACAGGGGCGCTATGGCTACACCTTC,CAWSVQGRYGYTF
TRBJ2-3,many,TRBD2,TRBV7-7,15,TGTGCCAGCAGCTTGGGACTAGCCAGCACAGATACGCAGTATTTT,CASSLGLASTDTQYF
TRBJ1-1,few,-,TRBV20-1,14,TGCAGTGCTAGCTCCCCTACTGAGAACACTGAAGCTTTCTTT,CSASSPTENTEAFF
TRBJ1-1,few,-,TRBV2,13,TGTGCCAGCAGTGCAACAAGATCCGCTGAAGCTTTCTTT,CASSATRSAEAFF
TRBJ1-6,few,-,TRBV20-1,14,TGCAGTGCTAGAGCCCGACCATATAATTCACCCCTCCACTTT,CSARARPYNSPLHF
TRBJ2-3,few,-,TRBV10-3,15,TGTGCCACACTTAAACAGGGATTGAGCACAGATACGCAGTATTTT,CATLKQGLSTDTQYF
TRBJ2-7,few,-,TRBV20-1,13,TGCAGTGCCCGACTTTCTGGCGGGTACGAGCAGTACTTC,CSARLSGGYEQYF
TRBJ2-1,-,-,TRBV6-1,13,TGTGCCAGCAGACCCTCCTATGGACTAGAGCAGTTCTTC,CASRPSYGLEQFF
TRBJ2-5,-,TRBD1,TRBV19,15,TGTGCCAGTAGTGCTCTGGGACAGGGGGGGGAGACCCAGTACTTC,CASSALGQGGETQYF
TRBJ2-1,many,TRBD2,TRBV20-1,16,TGCAGTGCTAGAGATGGACGACTAGCGGGCAACAATGAGCAGTTCTTC,CSARDGRLAGNNEQFF
TRBJ2-7,-,TRBD1,TRBV20-1,14,TGCAGTGTTCAGACAGGGGGCAATTCCTACGAGCAGTACTTC,CSVQTGGNSYEQYF
TRBJ2-6,few,-,TRBV7-9,15,TGTGCCAGCAGCTTCGCGGTAGCCGGGGCCAACGTCCTGACTTTC,CASSFAVAGANVLTF
TRBJ2-7,-,-,TRBV27,15,TGTGCCAGCAGCCCAATAGGGGCAAACTCCTACGAGCAGTACTTC,CASSPIGANSYEQYF
TRBJ2-5,few,TRBD2,TRBV9,16,TGTGCCAGCAGCGTAGGGGGCGGGGGGGCCGGAGAGACCCAGTACTTC,CASSVGGGGAGETQYF
TRBJ2-7,-,TRBD1,TRBV19,15,TGTGCCAGTAGGCCCCTAACAGGGGGCTCTCACGAGCAGTACTTC,CASRPLTGGSHEQYF
TRBJ1-5,few,-,TRBV6-1,16,TGTGCCAGCAGCCCCGTGGGGGGGCTCGGCAATCAGCCCCAGCATTTT,CASSPVGGLGNQPQHF
TRBJ2-7,-,-,TRBV7-2,13,TGTGCCAGCAGCTACGGGAGACAATACGAGCAGTACTTC,CASSYGRQYEQYF
TRBJ2-3,many,TRBD2,TRBV15,16,TGTGCCACCAGCAGAGTGGCTAGCGGTCGCACAGATACGCAGTATTTT,CATSRVASGRTDTQYF
TRBJ1-1,many,-,TRBV20-1,11,TGCAGTGGCGGGCAGTCAGCTGAAGCTTTCTTT,CSGGQSAEAFF
TRBJ2-7,few,TRBD2,TRBV7-9,16,TGTGCCAGCAGTTCACCGGGACTAGCGGGAGTGAGCGAGCAGTACTTC,CASSSPGLAGVSEQYF
TRBJ2-5,-,-,TRBV20-1,14,TGCAGTGCCAACCCGGGAGCTGGGCAAGAGACCCAGTACTTC,CSANPGAGQETQYF
TRBJ1-3,many,TRBD1,TRBV30,15,TGTGCCTGGAGTGCGGGACAGGGGGTAGGAAACACCATATATTTT,CAWSAGQGVGNTIYF
TRBJ2-5,few,TRBD2,TRBV4-2,19,TGTGCCAGCAGCCAAGAGGGTCCTAGCGGGAGGGCGGGGTTGGAGACCCAGTACTTC,CASSQEGPSGRAGLETQYF
TRBJ2-2,few,TRBD1,TRBV5-6,15,TGTGCCAGCAGCCCCTCCGGGACAGGAGGGTTGGAGCTGTTTTTT,CASSPSGTGGLELFF
TRBJ2-7,-,TRBD1,TRBV4-1,17,TGCGCCAGCAGCCAGGCAGCACAGGGGTGGCGTTCCTACGAGCAGTACTTC,CASSQAAQGWRSYEQYF
TRBJ1-4,few,-,TRBV29-1,11,TGCAGCGCTCAAAGGGCCGAAAAACTGTTTTTT,CSAQRAEKLFF
TRBJ1-1,few,TRBD1,TRBV4-1,16,TGCGCCAGCAGCCTCCCCCAAGGGACAGGGGGCTTGGGGGCTTTCTTT,CASSLPQGTGGLGAFF
TRBJ2-3,-,-,TRBV12-3/TRBV12-4,18,TGTGCCAGCAGTTTACGCGGGGCGGGGGCAGGGAGCACAGATACGCAGTATTTT,CASSLRGAGAGSTDTQYF
TRBJ2-5,-,-,TRBV4-3,14,TGCGCCAGCAGCCAAGATACCGGGTACGAGACCCAGTACTTC,CASSQDTGYETQYF
TRBJ2-2,few,TRBD2,TRBV11-2,19,TGTGCCAGCAGCCCTTCCGCGCTTCGGCTAGCGGGAGGGATCGGGGAGCTGTTTTTT,CASSPSALRLAGGIGELFF
TRBJ2-3,few,-,TRBV15,14,TGTGCCACCAGCAGGGGGGTTGGCACAGATACGCAGTATTTT,CATSRGVGTDTQYF
TRBJ1-4,many,-,TRBV10-3,11,TGTGCCATCAGTGAGGGGGAAAACCTGTTTTTT,CAISEGENLFF
TRBJ2-7,few,-,TRBV5-1,15,TGCGCCAGCAGCTTGGTGATTAGCGCTGCCTACGAGCAGTACTTC,CASSLVISAAYEQYF
TRBJ2-7,few,-,TRBV2,13,TGTGCCAGCAGCTCAGACGGAAACTACGAGCAGTACTTC,CASSSDGNYEQYF
TRBJ1-1,-,-,TRBV2,15,TGTGCCAGCAGCCGAAGGGGTGAAATGAACACTGAAGCTTTCTTT,CASSRRGEMNTEAFF
TRBJ1-5,many,-,TRBV7-2,13,TGTGCCAGCAGCTTAGTTTCCGGACAGCCCCAGCATTTT,CASSLVSGQPQHF
TRBJ1-2,many,-,TRBV4-3,15,TGCGCCAGCAGCCAAGAAATAGGGGCGAACTATGGCTACACCTTC,CASSQEIGANYGYTF
TRBJ2-7,few,-,TRBV3-1,13,TGTGCCAGCAGCTACGACGGGGGCTACGAGCAGTACTTC,CASSYDGGYEQYF
TRBJ2-7,many,-,TRBV7-2,15,TGTGCCAGCAGCACTTTAGCCGGGATTAACTACGAGCAGTACTTC,CASSTLAGINYEQYF
TRBJ2-4,many,TRBD1,TRBV6-1,13,TGTGCCAGCAGTCCTACCCTACAGGGGACAGTATACTTC,CASSPTLQGTVYF
TRBJ2-7,few,TRBD1,TRBV7-8,14,TGTGCCAGCAGCAGACGACAGGGCTCTGACGAGCAGTACTTC,CASSRRQGSDEQYF
TRBJ1-1,many,-,TRBV5-1,14,TGCGCCAGCAGCTTCGCTGGCGGGGACACTGAAGCTTTCTTT,CASSFAGGDTEAFF
TRBJ2-7,few,TRBD1,TRBV7-6,15,TGTGCCAGCAGCAGACAGGGGGGGAGCTCCTACGAGCAGTACTTC,CASSRQGGSSYEQYF
TRBJ2-2,few,-,TRBV2,14,TGTGCCAGCAGTGAAGCGGGAGAGGGCGGGGAGCTGTTTTTT,CASSEAGEGGELFF
TRBJ2-7,-,-,TRBV19,14,TGTGCCAGTAGTATGGACTACCACGGCTACGAGCAGTACTTC,CASSMDYHGYEQYF
TRBJ1-4,-,TRBD1,TRBV12-3/TRBV12-4,14,TGTGCCAGCAGCAGACAGGGGGCGGATGAAAAACTGTTTTTT,CASSRQGADEKLFF
TRBJ1-6,few,TRBD1,TRBV2,15,TGTGCCAGCAGTGTACAGGGGATTCGTAATTCACCCCTCCACTTT,CASSVQGIRNSPLHF
TRBJ2-7,-,TRBD2,TRBV27,12,TGTGCCAGCAGGGAGACTAGCGGGAGAGAGTACTTC,CASRETSGREYF
TRBJ2-6,many,-,TRBV12-3/TRBV12-4,15,TGTGCCAGCAGTTTCGACGCTTCTGGGGCCAACGTCCTGACTTTC,CASSFDASGANVLTF
TRBJ2-2,-,TRBD1,TRBV7-6,16,TGTGCCAGCAGCTTAGCCGGGACAGGGGGCTCCGGGGAGCTGTTTTTT,CASSLAGTGGSGELFF